These 17 T cell receptor beta chains share one sample of origin, sequenced in a study of blood T cell repertoires in COVID-19. Profiled with immunoSEQ multiplex PCR; TCRdb holds only in-frame clones, not every one. The sample carries approximately 90,000 clones, 75% to 95% recorded once. Source material: peripheral blood. The receptors derive from a man in his sixties with acute or convalescent COVID-19.

The V call is TRBV10-3, the J call TRBJ1-2; D not certain. The V gene's germline CDR1 is ENHRY and CDR2 SYGVKD. V lost 3 bases and J lost 0, with 11 bases in between. This CDR3 is 15 amino acids long. The CDR3 DNA is TGTGCCATCAGTGAATCCGTGGGCCCTAACTATGGCTACACCTTC. Protein: CAISESVGPNYGYTF.

The sample holds a few counts of this clone. The rearrangement joins TRBV12-3 or TRBV12-4 to TRBJ2-7; the D is unclear. Trimming cost V 6 bases and J 4 bases, with 10 bases left between them. This CDR3 spans 12 amino acids. The DNA for the CDR3 is TGTGCCAGCAGCCGCGCGAAATACGAGCAGTACTTC. It specifies CASSRAKYEQYF.

The genes are TRBV5-1 and TRBJ1-5; no reliable D call. Germline V gene data show CDR1 as SGHRS and CDR2 as YFSETQ. Trimming took off 7 bases at V and 4 bases at J, with 15 bases between the two ends. This CDR3 is built from 14 residues. In DNA, the CDR3 is TGCGCCAGCTCCCGTGGGGAGGTGAATCAGCCCCAGCATTTT. Its translation is CASSRGEVNQPQHF.

This clone was seen only once. The chain is built from TRBV28 and TRBJ1-2; D is unclear. There are 14 residues in the CDR3. The V end lost 7 bases, the J end lost 5 bases, and 17 bases lay between the germline ends. CDR1 MDHEN and CDR2 SYDVKM come from the germline V gene. This CDR3 is CASTPGGGGYGYTF. DNA for the CDR3: TGTGCCAGCACCCCCGGAGGAGGCGGGTATGGCTACACCTTC.

This chain joins TRBV6-5 and TRBJ1-5; 7 bases align to TRBD1. The CDR3 length is 13 residues. V trimming: 0 bases; J trimming: 9 bases; junction bases outside the gene matches: 2. The germline V gene encodes CDR1 MNHEY and CDR2 SVGAGI. The CDR3 sequence is CASSYSAGGPQHF. The CDR3 bases are TGTGCCAGCAGTTACTCGGCAGGGGGGCCCCAGCATTTT.

The chain links TRBV6-6 to TRBJ1-1, with D tentatively TRBD1 (6 bases). V was shortened by 7 bases and J by 5 bases, with 23 bases between the two germline ends. The CDR3 runs to 16 residues. Germline-derived CDR1 and CDR2 are MNHNY and SVGAGI (reference sequence). The CDR3 DNA is TGTGCCAGCACCCTACTCCCTCCACAGGGAAGGACTGAAGCTTTCTTT. Its protein is CASTLLPPQGRTEAFF.

This chain connects TRBV5-6 to TRBJ1-1, with D possibly TRBD1 on 6 matching bases. CDR1 is SGHDT and CDR2 is YYEEEE in the germline V gene. CDR3 length: 15 residues. V was trimmed by 2 bases and J by 0 bases, leaving 11 bases between them. The CDR3 protein is CASSFPGTLNTEAFF. In nucleotides, the CDR3 is TGTGCCAGCAGCTTCCCCGGGACACTGAACACTGAAGCTTTCTTT.

V gene TRBV19 combines with J gene TRBJ1-1, with D perhaps matching TRBD1 (5 bases). From germline, CDR1 is LNHDA and CDR2 SQIVND (reference sequence). V dropped 5 bases and J dropped 1 base, with 11 bases sitting between them. CDR3 size: 14 residues. This CDR3 is CASSRGTENTEAFF. The CDR3 region has the DNA TGTGCCAGTAGTCGGGGGACGGAGAACACTGAAGCTTTCTTT.

The rearrangement uses TRBV19 and TRBJ1-2; 8 bases map to TRBD1. The germline CDR1 and CDR2 sequences are LNHDA and SQIVND (reference sequence). The trim removed 6 bases at V and 7 bases at J, leaving 10 bases unmatched. The CDR3 has 14 residues. This CDR3 reads CASSQTGGGGGYTF. The CDR3 DNA follows: TGTGCCAGTAGCCAAACAGGGGGAGGCGGTGGCTACACCTTC. Based on the CDR3 plus reference TRBV19 and TRBJ1-2, the full variable domain is DGGITQSPKYLFRKEGQNVTLSCEQNLNHDAMYWYRQDPGQGLRLIYYSQIVNDFQKGDIAEGYSVSREKKESFPLTVTSAQKNPTAFYLCASSQTGGGGGYTFGSGTRLTVV.

In its sample, this clone was seen once. The chain couples TRBV6-1 to TRBJ1-1, with a weak D call TRBD1 (5 bases). This CDR3 has 13 residues. CDR1 and CDR2 from the germline V gene are MNHNS and SASEGT. The V and J ends lost 3 bases and 4 bases respectively, with 9 bases between them. This CDR3 is CASSDREVTEAFF. The CDR3 DNA reads as TGTGCCAGCAGTGACAGGGAGGTCACTGAAGCTTTCTTT.

The V and J genes are TRBV5-1 and TRBJ1-1; 8 bases align to TRBD1. The ends lost 4 bases at V and 5 bases at J; junction bases unmatched: 10. Per the germline V gene, CDR1 is SGHRS and CDR2 is YFSETQ. CDR3 length: 15 residues. This chain's CDR3 is CASSRIGQGGTEAFF. The CDR3 DNA reads TGCGCCAGCAGCCGAATTGGACAGGGAGGGACTGAAGCTTTCTTT.

The chain couples TRBV7-2 to TRBJ2-1; TRBD2 aligns across 10 bases. Germline V gene data show CDR1 as SGHTA and CDR2 as FQGNSA. Trimming removed 1 base from V and 10 bases from J; junction bases left unmatched: 7. The CDR3 loop spans 15 amino acids. The CDR3 region has the DNA TGTGCCAGCAGCTTAGATAGCGGGGGGATAAGCGAGCAGTTCTTC. The encoded protein is CASSLDSGGISEQFF.

This clone was seen more than once but under ten times. The chain joins TRBV4-2 to TRBJ1-1, with 7 bases fitting TRBD1. Trimming at V came to 1 base and at J to 4 bases, leaving 6 bases not matched to a gene. This CDR3 has 15 residues. Germline-derived CDR1 and CDR2 are LGHNA and YNFKEQ. Here the CDR3 reads CASSQAEGGGTEAFF. CDR3 DNA: TGTGCCAGCAGCCAAGCTGAAGGGGGCGGCACTGAAGCTTTCTTT.

This rearrangement joins TRBV11-1 to TRBJ1-2; D is perhaps TRBD1 (6 bases). The V end lost 4 bases, the J end lost 8 bases, and 11 bases lay between the germline ends. The CDR3 is 12 amino acids. The germline V gene has CDR1 SGHAT and CDR2 FQDESV (reference sequence). The CDR3 sequence is CASSWDMEGYTF. In nucleotides, the CDR3 is TGTGCCAGCAGCTGGGACATGGAGGGCTACACCTTC.

This clone was picked up one time. The genes are TRBV7-8 and TRBJ2-3; D is perhaps TRBD2 (6 bases). Deletions cut 2 bases from V and 1 base from J, with 13 bases between. Germline CDR1 is SGHVS and CDR2 is FQNEAQ. The CDR3 is 16 residues long. The CDR3 here is CASSLRGASGTDTQYF. The DNA of the CDR3 is TGTGCCAGCAGCTTAAGGGGCGCTAGCGGCACAGATACGCAGTATTTT.

The rearrangement links TRBV7-8 to TRBJ1-1; D gene ambiguous. Per the germline V gene, CDR1 is SGHVS and CDR2 is FQNEAQ. CDR3 size: 15 residues. The V gene lost 6 bases and the J gene lost 2 bases, with 16 bases spanning the gap. CDR3: CASRVDGEKNTEAFF. The CDR3, as DNA: TGTGCCAGCAGGGTAGACGGGGAGAAAAACACTGAAGCTTTCTTT.

The V gene is TRBV11-3, the J gene TRBJ1-2; D unresolved. Trimming left V 9 bases short and J 0 bases short, with 11 bases between. CDR3 length: 13 amino acids. Germline V gene data show CDR1 as SGHNT and CDR2 as YENEEA. The CDR3 DNA is TGTGCCAGGGAGGGATCCACTAACTATGGCTACACCTTC. The encoded protein is CAREGSTNYGYTF.